These T cell receptor beta chains were read from a single sample in a study of vaccination and CD4 T cells after COVID-19. TCRdb independently ran MiXCR on the PCR reads; one entry per CDR3 protein. In the table there are 13,000 to 15,000 distinct CDR3 sequences, more than 40% of which are singletons. Their antigens remain unidentified. The sequenced sample consisted of CD4+ T cells from blood, cultured in vitro. The receptors were gathered from a human donor who had recovered from COVID-19. Both conserved end residues are part of each CDR3. The order of the fields is clone size, V gene, D gene, CDR3 length, J gene, CDR3 DNA, CDR3 protein. A D gene is named only where the DNA matches it firmly. The size of a clone is reported for some rows only, either as once, few or many, or as a class for expanded clones.

few	TRBV7-2	TRBD2	16	TRBJ2-3	TGTGCCAGCAGCTTTATAGCGGGGACCTACACAGATACGCAGTATTTT	CASSFIAGTYTDTQYF
-	TRBV15	TRBD2	18	TRBJ2-2	TGTGCCACCAGCAGAGACCTTAGGACTAGCGGGAGAACCGGGGAGCTGTTTTTT	CATSRDLRTSGRTGELFF
-	TRBV11-1	-	15	TRBJ1-2	TGTGCCAGCAGCTTACAACCCGCGCCCCCCTATGGCTACACCTTC	CASSLQPAPPYGYTF
-	TRBV27	-	17	TRBJ1-2	TGTGCCAGCAGATCCTCACGATTAACAGGGTCTTCCTATGGCTACACCTTC	CASRSSRLTGSSYGYTF
-	TRBV19	-	15	TRBJ2-1	TGTGCCAGTAGTATACCCCCCTTGCCGGGGGTGGAGCAGTTCTTC	CASSIPPLPGVEQFF
few	TRBV6-1	-	15	TRBJ2-3	TGTGCCAGCAGTGAATCGCTTGGGGGCGGAGATACGCAGTATTTT	CASSESLGGGDTQYF
-	TRBV6-2/TRBV6-3	-	14	TRBJ2-7	TGTGCCAGCAGTTACTCGTCTAGCTCCTACGAGCAGTACTTC	CASSYSSSSYEQYF
-	TRBV12-3/TRBV12-4	TRBD1	13	TRBJ2-7	TGTGCCAGCAGCTTGGGACAGACCTACGAGCAGTACTTC	CASSLGQTYEQYF
-	TRBV21-1	-	15	TRBJ2-7	TGTGCCAGCAGCGCAGGGACTAGCGGGACCTACGAGCAGTACTTC	CASSAGTSGTYEQYF
-	TRBV20-1	TRBD1	18	TRBJ1-2	TGCAGTGCTAGAGGCGGTCGAACCGGGACAGCAGCTAACTATGGCTACACCTTC	CSARGGRTGTAANYGYTF
few	TRBV6-5	-	16	TRBJ1-5	TGTGCCAGCAGTTTAGGGGGGACCTATAGCAATCAGCCCCAGCATTTT	CASSLGGTYSNQPQHF
few	TRBV19	-	15	TRBJ1-5	TGTGCCAGTAGAAGAATAGGACGGGTCAATCAGCCCCAGCATTTT	CASRRIGRVNQPQHF
-	TRBV6-2/TRBV6-3	-	15	TRBJ2-5	TGTGCCAGCAGCCCGCCCGGGACCTATCAAGAGACCCAGTACTTC	CASSPPGTYQETQYF
-	TRBV7-9	-	17	TRBJ2-1	TGTGCCAGCAGCCCACCTGAGGGTCGGTTAGGCTACAATGAGCAGTTCTTC	CASSPPEGRLGYNEQFF
few	TRBV20-1	TRBD2	14	TRBJ2-5	TGCAGTGCCCCGGGACTAGCGGGAAGGGAGACCCAGTACTTC	CSAPGLAGRETQYF
-	TRBV6-1	-	14	TRBJ1-1	TGTGCCAGCAGTGAAGACAGACTGAACACTGAAGCTTTCTTT	CASSEDRLNTEAFF
once	TRBV7-9	-	15	TRBJ1-1	TGTGCCAGCAGCGTTCTTCGGGACGTGGACACTGAAGCTTTCTTT	CASSVLRDVDTEAFF
once	TRBV28	-	15	TRBJ1-1	TGTGCCAGCAGTCTCCCTTGGGGGGCGAGCTCTGAAGCTTTCTTT	CASSLPWGASSEAFF
once	TRBV12-3/TRBV12-4	-	12	TRBJ1-2	TGTGCCAGCAGTTTAGCTAACTATGGCTACACCTTC	CASSLANYGYTF
once	TRBV27	-	15	TRBJ2-3	TGTGCCAGCAGTTTATCATTACAGGGCGTCGATACGCAGTATTTT	CASSLSLQGVDTQYF
-	TRBV6-2/TRBV6-3	TRBD1	15	TRBJ1-5	TGTGCCAGCAGGCATCGACTGACAGGGAATCAGCCCCAGCATTTT	CASRHRLTGNQPQHF
-	TRBV7-9	-	16	TRBJ2-3	TGTGCCAGCAGCTTAGTGGGCGGCGGCGGTGCAGATACGCAGTATTTT	CASSLVGGGGADTQYF
-	TRBV7-3	TRBD2	16	TRBJ2-3	TGTGCCAGCAGCTTTGTAGCGGGACCTGGGCGGGATACGCAGTATTTT	CASSFVAGPGRDTQYF
-	TRBV4-2	-	14	TRBJ2-3	TGTGCCAGCAGAGGGGGGGGAGACACAGATACGCAGTATTTT	CASRGGGDTDTQYF
-	TRBV6-2/TRBV6-3	-	14	TRBJ2-5	TGTGCCAGCAGACTCGACAGCGGCCAAGAGACCCAGTACTTC	CASRLDSGQETQYF
-	TRBV12-3/TRBV12-4	-	16	TRBJ2-1	TGTGCCAGCAGTCCGCTACTAGCTGGAACGTATAATGAGCAGTTCTTC	CASSPLLAGTYNEQFF
-	TRBV5-4	-	16	TRBJ2-2	TGTGCCAGCAGCTTGGGAATGGGCCAGAACACCGGGGAGCTGTTTTTT	CASSLGMGQNTGELFF
few	TRBV20-1	TRBD2	15	TRBJ2-2	TGCAGTGCAACGACTAGCGGGAGAACGACCGGGGAGCTGTTTTTT	CSATTSGRTTGELFF
-	TRBV9	TRBD2	17	TRBJ2-1	TGTGCCAGCAGCCCAGGGACTAGCGGGAGTACATACAATGAGCAGTTCTTC	CASSPGTSGSTYNEQFF
-	TRBV19	-	13	TRBJ1-1	TGTGCCAGTAGTACCCCCTCGGCACTGGGTACTTTCTTT	CASSTPSALGTFF
-	TRBV28	-	14	TRBJ1-2	TGTGCCAGCAGGTTAGGACGGATATCCTATGGCTACACCTTC	CASRLGRISYGYTF
-	TRBV6-2/TRBV6-3	TRBD1	12	TRBJ1-4	TGTGCCAGCACCCGGGACAGGGAAAAACTGTTTTTT	CASTRDREKLFF
once	TRBV19	TRBD1	15	TRBJ1-6	TGTGCCAGTAGTATTTTGGGACAGGCTAATTCACCCCTCCACTTT	CASSILGQANSPLHF
-	TRBV11-3	TRBD1	15	TRBJ1-3	TGTGCCAGCAGCTCAGGGGACAGCTCTGGAAACACCATATATTTT	CASSSGDSSGNTIYF